Given below is one TCR beta chain in context. TCRdb keeps only in-frame clones here, not all; method: immunoSEQ multiplex PCR. The table includes 330,000 or so clones, roughly 87% detected once. Those who participated ranged in age from about 18 to 95 years and resided in some 24 US areas. Cohorts were assigned according to the clinical history that participants reported. This sample is drawn from a study of blood T cell repertoires in COVID-19. From germline, CDR1 is SGHTA and CDR2 FQGNSA. The CDR3 has 15 residues. V dropped 2 bases and J dropped 5 bases, with 10 bases sitting between them. Sequencing input: PBMCs or T cells enriched from blood (not recorded which). This sequence was found in a woman in her twenties or thirties who had recovered from COVID-19. V usage is TRBV7-2 and J usage is TRBJ1-6, with D uncertain. CDR3 DNA: TGTGCCAGCAGCTTAAGGCAGGTCAATAATTCACCCCTCCACTTT. It is translated as CASSLRQVNNSPLHF.